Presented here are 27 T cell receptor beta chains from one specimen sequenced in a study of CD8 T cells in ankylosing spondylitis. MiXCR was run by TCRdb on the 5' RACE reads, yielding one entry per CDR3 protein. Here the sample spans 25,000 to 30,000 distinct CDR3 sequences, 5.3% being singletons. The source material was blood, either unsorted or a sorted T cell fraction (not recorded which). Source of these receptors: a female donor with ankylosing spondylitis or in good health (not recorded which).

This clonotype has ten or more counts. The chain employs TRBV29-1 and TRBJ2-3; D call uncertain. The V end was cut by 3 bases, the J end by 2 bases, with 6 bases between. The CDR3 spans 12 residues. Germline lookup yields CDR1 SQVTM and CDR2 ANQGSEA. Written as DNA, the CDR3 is TGCAGCGTTGAGGGCCTCACAGATACGCAGTATTTT. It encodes CSVEGLTDTQYF.

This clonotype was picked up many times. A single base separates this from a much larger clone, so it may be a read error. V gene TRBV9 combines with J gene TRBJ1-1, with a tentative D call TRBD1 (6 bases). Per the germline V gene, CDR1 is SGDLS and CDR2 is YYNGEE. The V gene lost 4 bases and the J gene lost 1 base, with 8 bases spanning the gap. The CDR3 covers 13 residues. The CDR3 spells CASSQGQNTEAFF. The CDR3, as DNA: TGTGCCAGCAGCCAGGGACAGAACACTGAAGCTTTCTTT.

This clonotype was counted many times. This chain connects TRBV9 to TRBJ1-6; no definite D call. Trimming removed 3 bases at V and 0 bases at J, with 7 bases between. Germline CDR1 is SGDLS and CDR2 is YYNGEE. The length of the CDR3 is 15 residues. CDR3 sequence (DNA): TGTGCCAGCAGCGGAGTCAGCTCCTATAATTCACCCCTCCACTTT. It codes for CASSGVSSYNSPLHF.

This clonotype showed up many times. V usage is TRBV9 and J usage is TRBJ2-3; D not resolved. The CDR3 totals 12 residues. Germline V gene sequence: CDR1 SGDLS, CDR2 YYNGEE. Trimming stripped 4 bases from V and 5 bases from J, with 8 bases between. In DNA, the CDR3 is TGTGCCAGCAGCCCCCACGGAGATACGCAGTATTTT. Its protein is CASSPHGDTQYF.

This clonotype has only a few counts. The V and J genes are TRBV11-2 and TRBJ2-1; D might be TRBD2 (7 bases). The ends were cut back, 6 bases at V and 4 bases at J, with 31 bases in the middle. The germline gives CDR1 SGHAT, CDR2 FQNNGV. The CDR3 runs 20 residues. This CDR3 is CASSLGGRNTSTSFYNEQFF. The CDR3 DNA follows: TGTGCCAGCAGTTTGGGGGGGCGTAATACCTCAACATCCTTTTACAATGAGCAGTTCTTC.

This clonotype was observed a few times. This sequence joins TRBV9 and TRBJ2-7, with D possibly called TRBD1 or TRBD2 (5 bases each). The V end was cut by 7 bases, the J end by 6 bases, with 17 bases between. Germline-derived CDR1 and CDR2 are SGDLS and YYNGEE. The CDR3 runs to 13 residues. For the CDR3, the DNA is TGTGCCAGCGGGGGATCGGGTGGAGGCGAGCAGTACTTC. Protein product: CASGGSGGGEQYF.

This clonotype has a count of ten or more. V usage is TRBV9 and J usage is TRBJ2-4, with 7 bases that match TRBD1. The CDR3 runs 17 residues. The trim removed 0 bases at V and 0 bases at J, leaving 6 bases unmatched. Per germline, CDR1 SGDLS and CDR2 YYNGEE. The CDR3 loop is CASSVEATGLAKNIQYF. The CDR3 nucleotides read TGTGCCAGCAGCGTAGAAGCGACAGGGCTAGCCAAAAACATTCAGTACTTC.

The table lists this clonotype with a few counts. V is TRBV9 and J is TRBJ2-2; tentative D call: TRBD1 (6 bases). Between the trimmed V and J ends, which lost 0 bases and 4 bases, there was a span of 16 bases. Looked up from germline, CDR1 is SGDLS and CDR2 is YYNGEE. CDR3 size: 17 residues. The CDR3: CASSVAAGVSGTGELFF. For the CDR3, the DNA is TGTGCCAGCAGCGTAGCGGCAGGGGTATCTGGCACCGGGGAGCTGTTTTTT.

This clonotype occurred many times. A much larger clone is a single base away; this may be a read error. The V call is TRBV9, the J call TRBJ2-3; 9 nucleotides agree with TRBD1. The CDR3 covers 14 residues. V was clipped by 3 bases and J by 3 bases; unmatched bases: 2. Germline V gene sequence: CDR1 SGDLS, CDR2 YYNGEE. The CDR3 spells CASSAGQGTDTQYF. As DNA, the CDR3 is TGTGCCAGCAGCGCCGGACAGGGGACAGATACGCAGTATTTT.

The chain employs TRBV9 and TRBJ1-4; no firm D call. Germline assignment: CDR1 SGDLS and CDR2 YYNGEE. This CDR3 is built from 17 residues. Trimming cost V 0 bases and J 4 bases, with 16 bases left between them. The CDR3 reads CASSVVARATDNEKLFF. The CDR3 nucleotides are TGTGCCAGCAGCGTAGTCGCGAGGGCTACTGATAATGAAAAACTGTTTTTT.

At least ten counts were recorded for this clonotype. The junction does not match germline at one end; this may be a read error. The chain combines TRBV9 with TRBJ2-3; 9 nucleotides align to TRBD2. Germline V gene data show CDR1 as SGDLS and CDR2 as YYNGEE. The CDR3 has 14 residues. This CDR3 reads CASSPGTSRDTQYF. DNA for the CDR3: TGTGCCAGCAGCCCAGGGACTAGCAGAGATACGCAGTATTTT.

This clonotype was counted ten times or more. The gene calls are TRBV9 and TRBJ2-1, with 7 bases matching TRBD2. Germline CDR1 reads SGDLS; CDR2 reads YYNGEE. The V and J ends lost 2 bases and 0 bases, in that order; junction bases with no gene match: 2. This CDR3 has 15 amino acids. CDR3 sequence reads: CASSVREGSYNEQFF. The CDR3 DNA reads TGTGCCAGCAGCGTTAGGGAGGGCTCCTACAATGAGCAGTTCTTC.

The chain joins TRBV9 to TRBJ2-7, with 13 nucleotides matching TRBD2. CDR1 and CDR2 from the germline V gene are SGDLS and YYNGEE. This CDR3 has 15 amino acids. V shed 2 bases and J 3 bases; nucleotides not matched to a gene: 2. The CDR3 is CASSVGTSGNYEQYF. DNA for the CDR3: TGTGCCAGCAGCGTTGGGACTAGCGGGAACTACGAGCAGTACTTC.

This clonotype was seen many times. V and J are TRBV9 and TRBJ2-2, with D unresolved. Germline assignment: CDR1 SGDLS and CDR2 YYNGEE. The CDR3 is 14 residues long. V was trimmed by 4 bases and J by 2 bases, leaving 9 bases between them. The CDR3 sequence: CASSPDFNTGELFF. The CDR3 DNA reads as TGTGCCAGCAGCCCCGATTTTAACACCGGGGAGCTGTTTTTT.

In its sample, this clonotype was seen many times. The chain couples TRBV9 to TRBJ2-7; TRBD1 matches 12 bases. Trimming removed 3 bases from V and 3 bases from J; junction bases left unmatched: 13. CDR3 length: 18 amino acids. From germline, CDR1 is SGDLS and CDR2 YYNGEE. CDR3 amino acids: CASSEGTGGAQRVYEQYF. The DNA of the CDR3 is TGTGCCAGCAGCGAGGGGACAGGGGGCGCCCAGCGGGTCTACGAGCAGTACTTC.

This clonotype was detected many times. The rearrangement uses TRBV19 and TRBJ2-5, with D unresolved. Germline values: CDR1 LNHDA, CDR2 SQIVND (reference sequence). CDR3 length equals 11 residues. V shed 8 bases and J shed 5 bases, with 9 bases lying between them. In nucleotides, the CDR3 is TGTGCCAGTCCGTATGGGGAGACCCAGTACTTC. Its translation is CASPYGETQYF.

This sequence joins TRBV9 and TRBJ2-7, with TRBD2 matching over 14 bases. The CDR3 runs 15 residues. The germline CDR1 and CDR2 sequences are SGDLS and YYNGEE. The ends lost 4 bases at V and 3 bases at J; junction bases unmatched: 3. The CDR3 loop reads CASSSGTSGGYEQYF. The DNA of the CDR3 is TGTGCCAGCAGCTCAGGGACTAGCGGGGGCTACGAGCAGTACTTC.

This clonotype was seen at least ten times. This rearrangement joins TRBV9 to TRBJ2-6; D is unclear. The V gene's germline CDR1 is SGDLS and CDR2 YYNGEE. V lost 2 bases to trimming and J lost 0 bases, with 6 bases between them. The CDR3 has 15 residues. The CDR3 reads CASSVPGSGANVLTF. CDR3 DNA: TGTGCCAGCAGCGTCCCAGGCTCTGGGGCCAACGTCCTGACTTTC.

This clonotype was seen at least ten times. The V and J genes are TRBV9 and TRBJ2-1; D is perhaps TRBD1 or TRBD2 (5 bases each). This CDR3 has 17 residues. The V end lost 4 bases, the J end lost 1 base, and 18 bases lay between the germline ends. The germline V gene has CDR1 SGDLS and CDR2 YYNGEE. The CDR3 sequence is CASSFRGDLLSYNEQFF. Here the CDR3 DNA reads TGTGCCAGCAGCTTTCGAGGGGACCTCTTGTCCTACAATGAGCAGTTCTTC.

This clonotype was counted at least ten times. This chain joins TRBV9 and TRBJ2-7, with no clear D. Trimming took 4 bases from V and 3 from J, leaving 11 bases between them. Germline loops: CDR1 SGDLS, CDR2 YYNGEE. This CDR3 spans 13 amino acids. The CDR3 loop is CASSSGPIYEQYF. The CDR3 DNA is TGTGCCAGCAGCTCCGGGCCCATCTACGAGCAGTACTTC. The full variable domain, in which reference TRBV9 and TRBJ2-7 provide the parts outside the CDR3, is DSGVTQTPKHLITATGQRVTLRCSPRSGDLSVYWYQQSLDQGLQFLIQYYNGEERAKGNILERFSAQQFPDLHSELNLSSLELGDSALYFCASSSGPIYEQYFGPGTRLTVT.

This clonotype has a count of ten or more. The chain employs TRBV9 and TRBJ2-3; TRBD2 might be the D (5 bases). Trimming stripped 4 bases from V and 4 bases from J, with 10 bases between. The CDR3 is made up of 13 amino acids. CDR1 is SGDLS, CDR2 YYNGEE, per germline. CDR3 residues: CASSFRGSDTQYF. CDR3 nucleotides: TGTGCCAGCAGCTTCCGGGGTTCAGATACGCAGTATTTT.

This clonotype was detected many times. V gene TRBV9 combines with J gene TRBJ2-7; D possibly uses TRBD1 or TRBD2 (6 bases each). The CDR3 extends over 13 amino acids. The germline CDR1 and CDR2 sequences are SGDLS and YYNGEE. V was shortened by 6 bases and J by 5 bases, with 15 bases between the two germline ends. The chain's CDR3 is CASTKGGEDEQYF. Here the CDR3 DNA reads TGTGCCAGCACCAAGGGGGGAGAGGACGAGCAGTACTTC.

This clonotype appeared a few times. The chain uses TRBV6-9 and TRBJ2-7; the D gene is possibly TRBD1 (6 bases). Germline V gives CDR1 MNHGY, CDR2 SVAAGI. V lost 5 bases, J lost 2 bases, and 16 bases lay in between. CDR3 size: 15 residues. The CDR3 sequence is CASSPPIGTPYEQYF. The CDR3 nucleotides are TGTGCCAGCAGTCCGCCTATCGGGACACCCTACGAGCAGTACTTC.

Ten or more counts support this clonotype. The CDR3 DNA reads TGTGCCAGCAGCGTAGTTCTAGCGGGAGGACCAGATACGCAGTATTTT. It yields the protein CASSVVLAGGPDTQYF. This sequence joins TRBV9 and TRBJ2-3; 11 bases are shared with TRBD2. Looked up from germline, CDR1 is SGDLS and CDR2 is YYNGEE. J gave up 4 bases and V 0 bases, and 4 bases lay outside the gene matches. The CDR3 totals 16 residues. The variable domain in full, with the rest retrieved from reference TRBV9 and TRBJ2-3, is DSGVTQTPKHLITATGQRVTLRCSPRSGDLSVYWYQQSLDQGLQFLIQYYNGEERAKGNILERFSAQQFPDLHSELNLSSLELGDSALYFCASSVVLAGGPDTQYFGPGTRLTVL.

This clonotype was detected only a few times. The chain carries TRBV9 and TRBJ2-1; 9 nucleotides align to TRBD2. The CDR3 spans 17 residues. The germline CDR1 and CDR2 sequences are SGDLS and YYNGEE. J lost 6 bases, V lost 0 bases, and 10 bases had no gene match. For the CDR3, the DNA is TGTGCCAGCAGCGTAGTGGGGTGGCGGGAGGGCCGCAATGAGCAGTTCTTC. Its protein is CASSVVGWREGRNEQFF.

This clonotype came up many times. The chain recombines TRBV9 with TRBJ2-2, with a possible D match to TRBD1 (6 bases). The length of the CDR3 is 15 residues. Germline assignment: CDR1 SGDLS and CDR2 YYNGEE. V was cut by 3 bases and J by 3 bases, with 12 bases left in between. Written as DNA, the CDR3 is TGTGCCAGCAGCGCGTCGGACAGCCACACCGGGGAGCTGTTTTTT. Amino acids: CASSASDSHTGELFF.

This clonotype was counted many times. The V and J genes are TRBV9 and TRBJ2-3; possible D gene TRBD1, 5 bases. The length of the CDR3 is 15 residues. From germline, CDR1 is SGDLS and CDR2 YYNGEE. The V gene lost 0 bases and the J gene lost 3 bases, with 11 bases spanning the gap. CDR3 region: CASSVALAGTDTQYF. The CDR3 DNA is TGTGCCAGCAGCGTAGCTTTGGCAGGGACAGATACGCAGTATTTT.